Each of the 18 T cell receptor beta chains below was sequenced from the same sample in a study of human T cells and chemical hapten exposure. Using its own MiXCR run on the RACE reads, TCRdb lists one record per CDR3 protein. The sample contains about 120,000 distinct CDR3 sequences, about 13% of which appear only once. Time point denoted: pre-sensitization, week 0. Indicated treatment: therapeutic diphenylcyclopropenone sensitization with weekly scalp DPC. The sequences come from whole blood, collected in connection with sensitization to the hapten diphenylcyclopropenone (DPC). These receptors were collected from a woman between 18 and 30 years old with alopecia areata. Some clones in this sample may be carry-over from other donors' samples.

J is TRBJ1-4 and V is TRBV20-1; weak D call: TRBD1 (5 bases). Trimming cost V 3 bases and J 3 bases, with 8 bases left between them. Germline V CDR1 and CDR2: DFQATT, SNEGSKA (reference sequence). This CDR3 is built from 13 residues. The CDR3 DNA is TGCAGTGCTAGGCAGGGCTCTAATGAAAAACTGTTTTTT. Translated: CSARQGSNEKLFF.

This chain connects TRBV20-1 to TRBJ2-7; 8 bases map to TRBD1. CDR3 length equals 17 residues. Germline V lookup: CDR1 DFQATT, CDR2 SNEGSKA (reference sequence). J was trimmed by 3 bases and V by 3 bases; bases with no gene match: 16. The CDR3 here is CSASPPPRGLNSYEQYF. CDR3 coding DNA: TGCAGTGCTAGTCCACCACCCAGGGGGCTAAATAGCTACGAGCAGTACTTC.

This clonotype was counted at least ten times. V and J are TRBV7-9 and TRBJ2-2; D is possibly TRBD1 (5 bases). The CDR3 totals 13 residues. Germline values: CDR1 SEHNR, CDR2 FQNEAQ (reference sequence). Trimming shortened V by 4 bases and J by 6 bases, and 9 bases separated the two germline ends. DNA for the CDR3: TGTGCCAGCAGCTCCCAGGGCCCCGGGGAGCTGTTTTTT. It translates to CASSSQGPGELFF.

This clonotype was counted a few times. The gene calls are TRBV7-9 and TRBJ1-5; D ambiguous. Deletions cut 0 bases from V and 7 bases from J, with 7 bases between. The CDR3 length is 13 residues. From germline, CDR1 is SEHNR and CDR2 FQNEAQ (reference sequence). CDR3 sequence: CASSLASGQPQHF. In nucleotides, the CDR3 is TGTGCCAGCAGCTTAGCATCGGGACAGCCCCAGCATTTT.

The chain carries TRBV7-2 and TRBJ2-7; D not certain. This CDR3 is 12 amino acids long. Germline V gene lookup returns CDR1 SGHTA and CDR2 FQGNSA. V was pared by 5 bases and J by 4 bases, with 9 bases between. The CDR3 loop reads CASSPDLYEQYF. As DNA, the CDR3 is TGTGCCAGCAGCCCGGACCTGTACGAGCAGTACTTC.

This clonotype was detected ten times or more. The CDR3 coding sequence is TGTGCCAGCAGTTACGGGAGTGTGGGGGGACTTTTAGATACGCAGTATTTT. Its translation: CASSYGSVGGLLDTQYF. The chain links TRBV6-2 or TRBV6-3 to TRBJ2-3; a possible D gene is TRBD2 (6 bases). CDR1 MNHEY and CDR2 SVGEGT come from the germline V gene. This CDR3 has 17 residues. V gave up 2 bases and J gave up 5 bases, with 20 bases separating them.

This clonotype was detected ten times or more. The chain uses TRBV14 and TRBJ1-2; 7 bases agree with TRBD1. The CDR3 consists of 12 residues. The germline V gene encodes CDR1 SGHDN and CDR2 FVKESK. Unmatched junction bases numbered 3, after V lost 3 bases and J lost 8 bases. The CDR3: CASSQTGTGYTF. The CDR3 region has the DNA TGTGCCAGCAGCCAGACAGGGACCGGCTACACCTTC.

This clonotype is labeled as medium-sized. The chain has TRBV11-1 and TRBJ2-1; 11 positions match TRBD2. The CDR3 totals 15 residues. CDR1 SGHAT and CDR2 FQDESV come from the germline V gene (reference sequence). V lost 6 bases to trimming and J lost 8 bases; unmatched junction nucleotides: 9. The CDR3 sequence: CASRFSGGALDEQFF. The CDR3 DNA reads TGTGCCAGCAGATTTAGCGGGGGGGCCCTCGATGAGCAGTTCTTC.

Only a few counts were recorded for this clonotype. The CDR3: CSAPGTGSNQPQHF. CDR3 sequence (DNA): TGCAGTGCACCCGGGACAGGGTCCAATCAGCCCCAGCATTTT. The rearrangement uses TRBV20-1 and TRBJ1-5; TRBD1 agrees at 9 bases. The CDR3 spans 14 residues. Germline lookup yields CDR1 DFQATT and CDR2 SNEGSKA (reference sequence). V lost 6 bases to trimming and J lost 3 bases; unmatched junction nucleotides: 6.

The chain has TRBV7-6 and TRBJ2-3; 7 nucleotides line up with TRBD2. This CDR3 contains 14 residues. V was clipped by 6 bases and J by 2 bases; unmatched bases: 5. CDR1 SGHVS and CDR2 FNYEAQ come from the germline V gene. The CDR3 spells CASSGRGSTDTQYF. CDR3 sequence (DNA): TGTGCCAGCAGTGGGAGGGGTTCCACAGATACGCAGTATTTT. Full variable domain (rest looked up from reference TRBV7-6 and TRBJ2-3): GAGVSQSPRYKVTKRGQDVALRCDPISGHVSLYWYRQALGQGPEFLTYFNYEAQQDKSGLPNDRFSAERPEGSISTLTIQRTEQRDSAMYRCASSGRGSTDTQYFGPGTRLTVL.

In this sample, this clonotype turned up many times. In nucleotides, the CDR3 is TGTGCCAGCAGTTTGGAGATGTATAATTCACCCCTCCACTTT. Its translation is CASSLEMYNSPLHF. J is TRBJ1-6 and V is TRBV12-3 or TRBV12-4; D remains ambiguous. This CDR3 contains 14 residues. The germline V and J ends were trimmed by 3 bases and 4 bases, with 7 bases remaining between them.

This clonotype was counted many times. The chain has TRBV5-5 and TRBJ2-7; possibly TRBD1 or TRBD2 for D (6 bases each). Per the germline V gene, CDR1 is SGHKS and CDR2 is YYEKEE (reference sequence). The CDR3 length is 14 residues. Trimming removed 4 bases at V and 2 bases at J, with 13 bases between. The CDR3 sequence is CASSNRGGTYEQYF. The CDR3 bases are TGTGCCAGCAGCAACCGAGGGGGGACCTACGAGCAGTACTTC.

Here the CDR3 reads CASSEDPAAKNYGYTF. DNA of the CDR3: TGCGCCAGCAGCGAAGACCCGGCAGCAAAAAACTATGGCTACACCTTC. The chain links TRBV5-1 to TRBJ1-2; D not resolved. The V end was cut by 4 bases, the J end by 2 bases, with 18 bases between. This CDR3 is 16 amino acids long. Germline loops: CDR1 SGHRS, CDR2 YFSETQ.

This clonotype showed up many times. The chain employs TRBV25-1 and TRBJ2-5; D tentatively fits TRBD1 or TRBD2 (5 bases each). This CDR3 is 16 amino acids long. The V gene's germline CDR1 is MGHDK and CDR2 SYGVNS. With 4 bases removed from V and 2 bases from J, the gap between germline ends came to 17 bases. DNA for the CDR3: TGTGCCAGCAGTGTCCCCTCGGGACGGACGCAAGAGACCCAGTACTTC. It yields the protein CASSVPSGRTQETQYF.

This chain joins TRBV2 and TRBJ1-6, with 8 bases fitting TRBD1. CDR3 size: 15 residues. With V trimmed by 3 bases and J by 7 bases, 5 bases remained unmatched. Germline loops: CDR1 SNHLY, CDR2 FYNNEI. CDR3 sequence reads: CASSDRGRGNSPLHF. In DNA, the CDR3 is TGTGCCAGCAGTGACAGGGGGCGAGGAAATTCACCCCTCCACTTT.

This sequence joins TRBV30 and TRBJ2-1, with D perhaps TRBD1 or TRBD2 (6 bases each). Trimming cost V 0 bases and J 2 bases, with 11 bases left between them. This CDR3 comprises 15 residues. Germline V gene data show CDR1 as GTSNPN and CDR2 as SVGIG (reference sequence). This chain's CDR3 is CAWSVRGGPYNEQFF. CDR3 nucleotide sequence: TGTGCCTGGAGTGTACGTGGGGGGCCCTACAATGAGCAGTTCTTC. The full variable domain, completed using reference TRBV30 and TRBJ2-1, is SQTIHQWPATLVQPVGSPLSLECTVEGTSNPNLYWYRQAAGRGLQLLFYSVGIGQISSEVPQNLSASRPQDRQFILSSKKLLLSDSGFYLCAWSVRGGPYNEQFFGPGTRLTVL.

The rearrangement joins TRBV29-1 to TRBJ1-1; TRBD1 matches 8 bases. In germline, CDR1 is SQVTM, CDR2 ANQGSEA. The CDR3 extends over 14 amino acids. Trimming at V came to 4 bases and at J to 2 bases, leaving 6 bases not matched to a gene. The CDR3 sequence: CSVVPTGDNTEAFF. The CDR3 nucleotides are TGCAGCGTTGTCCCGACAGGGGACAACACTGAAGCTTTCTTT.

V and J are TRBV2 and TRBJ1-5; D possibly corresponds to TRBD1 (5 bases). CDR1 and CDR2 from the germline V gene are SNHLY and FYNNEI. This CDR3 is built from 16 residues. The V end lost 4 bases, the J end lost 0 bases, and 13 bases lay between the germline ends. CDR3: CASSVRGLTSNQPQHF. CDR3 bases: TGTGCCAGCAGTGTTCGGGGACTGACTAGCAATCAGCCCCAGCATTTT.